This TCR beta chain was observed in a study of memory CD4+ T cells and cytomegalovirus serostatus. Study information: This sample comes from healthy Belgian adults, roughly nine CMV seropositive, approximately 23 seronegative.

In germline, CDR1 is MNHNS, CDR2 SASEGT. V trimming: 4 bases; J trimming: 1 base; junction bases outside the gene matches: 3. This CDR3 comprises 14 residues. Study outcomes and limitations: CD4+ memory repertoires contained about 40% of the roughly 160 reported CMV TCRbeta sequences. Repertoires predicted CMV serostatus with median bootstrapped AUC of roughly 0.95.

Single viable CD3+CD4+CD8-CD45RO+ cells were sorted as the memory CD4+ T cells. Here immunoSEQ multiplex PCR was the method, and the copy in TCRdb shows in-frame clones only, minus some. The data contain roughly 49,000 clones, approximately 83% of them seen just once; the ten biggest clones take up roughly 0.54%. Note on this clone: Its specificity is unknown.

The sequenced sample was memory CD4+ T cells from blood. The source of this sequence is an adult in good health and CMV-seronegative. The chain recombines TRBV6-1 with TRBJ1-2; 7 nucleotides align to TRBD1. The CDR3 reads CASSGQGVNYGYTF. CDR3 in DNA: TGTGCCAGCAGTGGCCAGGGGGTTAACTATGGCTACACCTTC.